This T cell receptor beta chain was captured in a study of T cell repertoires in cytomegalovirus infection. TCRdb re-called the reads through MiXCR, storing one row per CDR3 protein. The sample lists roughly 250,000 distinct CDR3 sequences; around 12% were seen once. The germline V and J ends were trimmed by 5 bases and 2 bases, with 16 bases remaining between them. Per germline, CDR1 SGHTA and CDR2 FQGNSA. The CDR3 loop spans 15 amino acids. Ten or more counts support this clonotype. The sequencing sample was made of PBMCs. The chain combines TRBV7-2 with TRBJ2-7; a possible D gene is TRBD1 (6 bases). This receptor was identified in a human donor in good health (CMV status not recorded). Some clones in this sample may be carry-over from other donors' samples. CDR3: CASSGVGTPAYEQYF. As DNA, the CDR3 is TGTGCCAGCAGCGGGGTAGGGACACCGGCCTACGAGCAGTACTTC.